This TCR beta chain derives from a study of cytomegalovirus exposure and HLA in healthy donors. The donors were members of the validation cohort comprising 100 to 150 subjects, separate from the approximately 710-subject first cohort. Produced via immunoSEQ multiplex PCR; TCRdb's table is partial and in-frame only. The sample yields around 98,000 clones, 87% seen once. CDR1 is SQVTM and CDR2 is ANQGSEA in the germline V gene. V lost 3 bases to trimming and J lost 3 bases; unmatched junction nucleotides: 16. The CDR3 extends over 18 amino acids. The gene calls are TRBV29-1 and TRBJ1-3; 8 bases fit TRBD1. The clonotype originates from a young man in good health and CMV-seropositive. Source material: PBMCs. For the CDR3, the DNA is TGCAGCGTTGAGGTCCGGGACAGGAATTCTGGACGTGGAAACACCATATATTTT. This translates into CSVEVRDRNSGRGNTIYF. The whole variable domain, remainder taken from reference TRBV29-1 and TRBJ1-3, is SAVISQKPSRDICQRGTSLTIQCQVDSQVTMMFWYRQQPGQSLTLIATANQGSEATYESGFVIDKFPISRPNLTFSTLTVSNMSPEDSSIYLCSVEVRDRNSGRGNTIYFGEGSWLTVV.